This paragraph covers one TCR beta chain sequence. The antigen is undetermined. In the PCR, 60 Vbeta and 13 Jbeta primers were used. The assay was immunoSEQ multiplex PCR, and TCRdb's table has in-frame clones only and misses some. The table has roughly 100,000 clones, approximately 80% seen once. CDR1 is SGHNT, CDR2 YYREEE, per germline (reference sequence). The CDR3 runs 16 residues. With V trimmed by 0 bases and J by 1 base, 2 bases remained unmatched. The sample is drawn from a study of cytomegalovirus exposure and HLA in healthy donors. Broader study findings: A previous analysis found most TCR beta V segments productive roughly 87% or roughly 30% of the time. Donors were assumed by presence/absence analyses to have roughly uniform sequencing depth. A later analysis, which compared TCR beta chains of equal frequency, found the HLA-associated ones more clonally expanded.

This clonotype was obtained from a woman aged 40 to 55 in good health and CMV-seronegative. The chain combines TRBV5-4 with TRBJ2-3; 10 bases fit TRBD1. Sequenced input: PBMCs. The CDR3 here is CASSLVDRGGTDTQYF. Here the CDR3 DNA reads TGTGCCAGCAGCTTGGTGGACAGGGGGGGCACAGATACGCAGTATTTT.